These T cell receptor beta chains were read from a single sample in a study of T cells after yellow fever vaccination. One entry per CDR3 protein results from TCRdb running MiXCR on the 5' RACE reads. The table lists nearly 550,000 distinct CDR3 sequences, 15% to 20% of them singletons. Sequenced material: PBMCs, taken 15 days after the yellow fever booster vaccination. Receptors were obtained from a man younger than 40 who received the YFV17D yellow fever vaccine. Each CDR3 is given with its conserved first and last residue. Fields, in order: D gene, V gene, clone size, J gene, CDR3 DNA, CDR3 protein. The D gene is left open where the match is weak. Size tells how often a clone was seen (once, few, many) or the class of an expanded clone, and some rows leave it out.

D: TRBD2
V: TRBV29-1
size: NA
J: TRBJ2-3
DNA: TGCAGCGTCCTTCGAACCGGGACTAGAAATTCCGATACGCAGTATTTT
CDR3: CSVLRTGTRNSDTQYF

D: TRBD2
V: TRBV20-1
size: once
J: TRBJ2-1
DNA: TGCAGTCCAGGGACTAGCGGGAGGCCCAAAAACAATGAGCAGTTCTTC
CDR3: CSPGTSGRPKNNEQFF

D: NA
V: TRBV20-1
size: few
J: TRBJ2-5
DNA: TGCAGTGCTTTTAGCGCGGCGGAGACCCAGTACTTC
CDR3: CSAFSAAETQYF

D: NA
V: TRBV3-1
size: NA
J: TRBJ2-1
DNA: TGTGCCAGCAGTTCACAGGGTAGAGCCTACAATGAGCAGTTCTTC
CDR3: CASSSQGRAYNEQFF

D: TRBD2
V: TRBV7-2
size: few
J: TRBJ2-5
DNA: TGTGCCAGCAGCTCGGTGGGGGGGCTAGCGGGAGAAGAGACCCAGTACTTC
CDR3: CASSSVGGLAGEETQYF

D: NA
V: TRBV20-1
size: NA
J: TRBJ2-1
DNA: TGCAGTGCAGTCCAGGGGAGCTCCTACAATGAGCAGTTCTTC
CDR3: CSAVQGSSYNEQFF

D: TRBD2
V: TRBV7-2
size: few
J: TRBJ2-2
DNA: TGTGCCAGCACAAGAGCGGGAGGGCCGTCCTTCACCGGGGAGCTGTTTTTT
CDR3: CASTRAGGPSFTGELFF

D: TRBD2
V: TRBV7-2
size: NA
J: TRBJ2-4
DNA: TGTGCCAGCAGCTTAGGAGGCGGGAGTGCCAACATTCAGTACTTC
CDR3: CASSLGGGSANIQYF

D: TRBD1
V: TRBV5-6
size: many
J: TRBJ2-7
DNA: TGTGCCAGCAGCAAAGGGGGCGCGAGAGTTGAAGAGCAGTACTTC
CDR3: CASSKGGARVEEQYF

D: NA
V: TRBV14
size: NA
J: TRBJ2-7
DNA: TGTGCCAGCAGCCAAGAATGGGGCCGGGACCTGAGGGAGCAGTACTTC
CDR3: CASSQEWGRDLREQYF

D: NA
V: TRBV6-2/TRBV6-3
size: few
J: TRBJ2-6
DNA: TGTGCCAGCGTCGTCGGGGCTGGGGCCAACGTCCTGACTTTC
CDR3: CASVVGAGANVLTF

D: TRBD2
V: TRBV15
size: NA
J: TRBJ2-7
DNA: TGTGCCACCAGCAGAGGGACTAGCGGGAGTTACGAGCAGTACTTC
CDR3: CATSRGTSGSYEQYF

D: NA
V: TRBV28
size: NA
J: TRBJ1-1
DNA: TGTGCCAGCAGTTTAGAACAGCTCCTGAACACTGAAGCTTTCTTT
CDR3: CASSLEQLLNTEAFF

D: NA
V: TRBV9
size: NA
J: TRBJ2-1
DNA: TGTGCCAGCAGCGCCCCACAGGGTGGCTCCTACAATGAGCAGTTCTTC
CDR3: CASSAPQGGSYNEQFF

D: TRBD1
V: TRBV7-3
size: few
J: TRBJ1-1
DNA: TGTGCCAGCAGCCCCTTCAAAGGGCAGGGGGCCCGCCACGGGCATGAAGCTTTCTTT
CDR3: CASSPFKGQGARHGHEAFF

D: TRBD1
V: TRBV5-1
size: NA
J: TRBJ2-3
DNA: TGCGCCAGTATGGGGACAGGCTCCACAGATACGCAGTATTTT
CDR3: CASMGTGSTDTQYF

D: NA
V: TRBV11-2
size: once
J: TRBJ2-2
DNA: TGTGCCAGCAGACCGACTATTAAGGGGAATGTGGCCGGGGAGCTGTTTTTT
CDR3: CASRPTIKGNVAGELFF

D: TRBD1
V: TRBV6-5
size: many
J: TRBJ2-3
DNA: TGTGCCAGCAGTTACTCGGGGAGTATACAGGGGGTGTCAGATACGCAGTATTTT
CDR3: CASSYSGSIQGVSDTQYF